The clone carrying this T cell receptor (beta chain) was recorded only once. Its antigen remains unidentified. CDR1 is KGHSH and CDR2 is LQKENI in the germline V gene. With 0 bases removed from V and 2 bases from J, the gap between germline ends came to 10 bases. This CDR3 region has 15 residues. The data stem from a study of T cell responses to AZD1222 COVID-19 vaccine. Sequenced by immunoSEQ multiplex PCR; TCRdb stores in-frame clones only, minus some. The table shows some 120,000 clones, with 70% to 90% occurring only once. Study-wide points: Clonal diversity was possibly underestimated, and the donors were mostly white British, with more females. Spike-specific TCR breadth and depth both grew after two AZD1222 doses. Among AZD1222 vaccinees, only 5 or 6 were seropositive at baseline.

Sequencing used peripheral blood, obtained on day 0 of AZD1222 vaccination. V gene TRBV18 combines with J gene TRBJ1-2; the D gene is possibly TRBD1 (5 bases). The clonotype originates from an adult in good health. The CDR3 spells CASSPPQGSNYGYTF. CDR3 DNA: TGTGCCAGCTCACCACCGCAGGGATCCAACTATGGCTACACCTTC.